This TCR beta chain was identified in a study of blood T cell repertoires in COVID-19. The V end lost 4 bases, the J end lost 0 bases, and 10 bases lay between the germline ends. CDR3 size: 14 residues. CDR1 is SGHNT, CDR2 YYREEE, per germline (reference sequence). Sequencing was performed with immunoSEQ multiplex PCR; in TCRdb, only in-frame clones are kept and a portion is missing. The sample has 50,000 to 65,000 clones, about 85% seen once. This sequence joins TRBV5-4 and TRBJ1-1, with TRBD1 as a possible D gene (5 bases). This receptor was identified in a human donor in a cohort sampled during active COVID-19. Sample: peripheral blood. CDR3 nucleotides: TGTGCCAGCAGCCCGGGACTGATGAACACTGAAGCTTTCTTT. It is translated as CASSPGLMNTEAFF.